This paragraph covers one T cell receptor (beta chain) sequence. Its antigen remains undetermined. No quality values exist for individual bases; no much larger clone is one base distant. TCR CDR3 regions were amplified from genomic DNA by multiplex PCR using the deep immunoSEQ assay. Genomic DNA extracted from each cell subset was distributed evenly over all wells of several immunoSEQ 96-well plates, and each plate served as one replicate. Each replicate PCR for sorted subsets received around 200 ng genomic DNA, equal to roughly 33,000 T cell genomes. Purified libraries were measured with a Qubit 3.0 fluorometer, size-checked on a Bioanalyzer 2100, and measured again with the KAPA Library Quantification kit. Every immunoSEQ 96-well plate was sequenced on a separate single-read 150-cycle Illumina NextSeq 550 flow cell. The original pipeline was this. The immunoSEQ output contained only junctional sequences without quality scores, so filtering could not match that applied to full-length reads. Sequences were annotated with PyIR, a Python wrapper for IgBLAST v1.9, using IMGT germline references to assign V/J genes and CDR3. Reads were filtered out if the reads had weak V/J assignments (E-value above 1e-6), no CDR3, stop codons, out-of-frame junctions, or ambiguous translated residues. V3J clonotypes were defined by identical inferred V gene, J gene, and CDR3 amino acid sequence. To compute the percentage overlap between repertoires, the number of shared unique clonotypes was divided by the size of the smaller repertoire. Richness of each repertoire was evaluated using RTK rarefaction, the Chao1 estimator, and Recon v2.1 estimates of unobserved clonotypes. Generation probabilities were computed with OLGA for all TCRbeta clonotypes obtained by the gDNA method from a handful of donors. TCRdb mirrors the immuneACCESS table, restricted to in-frame sequences. Some clones are absent from its copies; in checked studies, under half trace to an unresolved V gene, and the reason for the others is unknown. That table gives V, J and clone size, and the DNA gave D and trimming. The sample yields about 1,900,000 clones; over 85% were counted once. The top ten constitute 1% to 1.5% of the sample.

The record originates from a study of shared clonotypes between healthy human individuals (dated by TCRdb to the early 2020s). Broadly, across the study: Two women and a few men aged 18 to 49 years were included in the cohort. For each donor, CD4 naive and CD4 memory were each run on three plates, CD8 naive on two plates, and CD8 memory on one plate. To estimate repertoire size and how much clonotype sharing occurs between individuals, the study deeply sequenced the blood TCR repertoires of roughly 5 healthy adults. To increase sequencing depth and limit assay-specific biases, different laboratories used diverse techniques to prepare libraries and sequence TCR repertoires. Between about 0.94 and 10 billion PBMCs per donor were obtained by leukapheresis.

Broader findings and caveats from the paper: Sampling was restricted to blood, and TCR repertoires in tissue are likely to differ from TCR repertoires in blood. Higher generation probabilities were observed for clonotypes shared by all four sorted-subset donors than for non-shared clonotypes. Naive subsets generally had larger estimated clonotype richness than memory subsets did. Sharing across a few donors was observed for about 5% of naive CD4, over 3% of naive CD8, over 2% of memory CD4, and roughly 0.4% of memory CD8 clonotypes. The genetic and exposure-history diversity represented was limited by the small number of donors. Even with the large sequencing depth, rarefaction of the sorted-subset datasets indicated that sequencing was incomplete. Based on pairwise subsampling, the degree of clonotype sharing among donors was expected to be affected by sequencing depth.

CD8 naive samples were CD45RO-negative cells positively selected for CCR7, giving a CD45RA+CCR7+ population that excluded TemRA cells. Donors were healthy HIV-negative adults with no recently reported acute infections or vaccinations. Every donor was a Caucasian adult living in Nashville, Tennessee, USA. After blood collection by leukapheresis, PBMCs were isolated using Ficoll-Histopaque density gradient centrifugation and then cryopreserved in the vapor phase of liquid nitrogen. Purity and quantity of every magnetically sorted T cell population were checked by analytical flow cytometry. Each sorted fraction had its genomic DNA isolated and then quantified by UV absorbance on a Nanodrop 2000c. Trimming at the junction amounts to 2 bases on V and 4 bases on J, and the germline ends lie 6 bases apart. CDR3 length: 12 amino acids, cysteine to phenylalanine. Left in the record is the CDR3 DNA by itself, 36 bases read in frame from the first base. CDR1 is given as MGHDK and CDR2 as SYGVNS, both from the germline V gene.

The sequence was collected from a man in his late teens or twenties in good health. Sequencing input: naive CD8+ T cells sorted from blood. The sample's cell subset or site, from its label and the paper: CD45RA+CCR7+. This sequence uses TRBV25-1 and TRBJ2-7, with the D gene too uncertain to name. The DNA is TGTGCCAGCAGTGAAGCAGGTTACGAGCAGTACTTC. Translated, this is CASSEAGYEQYF.